Listed here are 21 T cell receptor beta chains from one sample, sequenced in a study of cytomegalovirus exposure and HLA in healthy donors. This PCR relied on a set of 60 Vbeta primers and 13 Jbeta primers. Produced via immunoSEQ multiplex PCR; TCRdb's table is partial and in-frame only. The table has 150,000 to 170,000 clones, roughly 79% seen once. The sample consisted of PBMCs. These receptor sequences come from a man younger than 35 in good health and CMV-seronegative.

V and J are TRBV27 and TRBJ1-5; 8 bases align to TRBD1. Germline values: CDR1 MNHEY, CDR2 SMNVEV (reference sequence). There are 20 residues in the CDR3. V gave up 4 bases and J gave up 0 bases; unmatched junction bases: 17. DNA of the CDR3: TGTGCCAGCAGTTCCGCCCAGGGCAGGGGGCTTTTATATAGCAATCAGCCCCAGCATTTT. This translates into CASSSAQGRGLLYSNQPQHF.

The chain joins TRBV30 to TRBJ1-1; 8 bases line up with TRBD1. CDR1 GTSNPN and CDR2 SVGIG come from the germline V gene (reference sequence). V shed 2 bases and J 6 bases; nucleotides not matched to a gene: 2. This CDR3 has 12 amino acids. The CDR3 DNA is TGTGCCTGGAGTACAGGGGGGGCTGAAGCTTTCTTT. Translating it yields CAWSTGGAEAFF.

The V call is TRBV6-5, the J call TRBJ1-2, with 8 bases aligning to TRBD1. J lost 3 bases, V lost 2 bases, and 8 bases had no gene match. CDR1 MNHEY and CDR2 SVGAGI come from the germline V gene. The CDR3 is made up of 16 amino acids. This CDR3 reads CASSYPEAGGDYGYTF. In DNA, the CDR3 is TGTGCCAGCAGTTACCCTGAAGCAGGGGGCGACTATGGCTACACCTTC.

The V gene is TRBV9, the J gene TRBJ1-6, with D unclear. CDR1 is SGDLS and CDR2 is YYNGEE in the germline V gene. V gave up 4 bases and J gave up 6 bases, with 11 bases separating them. CDR3 length equals 14 residues. The CDR3 nucleotides are TGTGCCAGCAGCTGGGAGGGAATTAATTCACCCCTCCACTTT. Protein sequence: CASSWEGINSPLHF.

This clone was picked up a small number of times. The chain has TRBV28 and TRBJ2-1; tentative D call: TRBD2 (6 bases). Germline-derived CDR1 and CDR2 are MDHEN and SYDVKM. The germline V and J ends were trimmed by 1 base and 8 bases, with 15 bases remaining between them. The CDR3 consists of 15 residues. The CDR3 nucleotides are TGTGCCAGCAGTTTATTTTTGGTTCGCGGGGATGAGCAGTTCTTC. Protein sequence: CASSLFLVRGDEQFF.

This clone came up once. The chain is built from TRBV27 and TRBJ2-5, with a tentative D call TRBD2 (5 bases). Germline CDR1 MNHEY, CDR2 SMNVEV (reference sequence). This CDR3 has 15 residues. The V gene lost 1 base and the J gene lost 2 bases, with 11 bases spanning the gap. The DNA of the CDR3 is TGTGCCAGCAGTTTATATGCTACTAGGCAAGAGACCCAGTACTTC. This translates into CASSLYATRQETQYF.

The gene calls are TRBV5-1 and TRBJ1-1, with a possible D match to TRBD1 (5 bases). The CDR3 is made up of 15 amino acids. Trimming cost V 0 bases and J 0 bases, with 9 bases left between them. CDR1 SGHRS and CDR2 YFSETQ come from the germline V gene. DNA of the CDR3: TGCGCCAGCAGCTTGGATCCACAGGTGAACACTGAAGCTTTCTTT. Its protein is CASSLDPQVNTEAFF. Variable domain in full (rest from reference TRBV5-1 and TRBJ1-1): KAGVTQTPRYLIKTRGQQVTLSCSPISGHRSVSWYQQTPGQGLQFLFEYFSETQRNKGNFPGRFSGRQFSNSRSEMNVSTLELGDSALYLCASSLDPQVNTEAFFGQGTRLTVV.

The chain carries TRBV19 and TRBJ2-5; 8 nucleotides align to TRBD1. Losses at the gene ends were 6 bases for V and 5 bases for J; bases not matched to a gene: 5. Germline values: CDR1 LNHDA, CDR2 SQIVND (reference sequence). The length of the CDR3 is 13 residues. CDR3 DNA: TGTGCCAGTAGCGGGACAGGCGGGGAGACCCAGTACTTC. The encoded protein is CASSGTGGETQYF.

This chain uses TRBV6-5 with TRBJ2-5; D might be TRBD1 (6 bases). V was pared by 0 bases and J by 10 bases, with 18 bases between. The V gene's germline CDR1 is MNHEY and CDR2 SVGAGI. The CDR3 totals 15 residues. This chain's CDR3 is CASSYSMSTQGCQYF. CDR3 bases: TGTGCCAGCAGTTACTCCATGTCAACTCAGGGGTGCCAGTACTTC.

This chain's CDR3 is CASSQAWGPYSNQPQHF. The DNA of the CDR3 is TGCGCCAGCAGCCAAGCTTGGGGGCCGTATAGCAATCAGCCCCAGCATTTT. The chain uses TRBV4-3 and TRBJ1-5, with D possibly matching TRBD1 (6 bases). The CDR3 covers 17 residues. V lost 1 base, J lost 0 bases, and 13 bases lay in between. Germline V gene lookup returns CDR1 LGHNA and CDR2 YSLEER.

The rearrangement joins TRBV6-5 to TRBJ1-3; D possibly corresponds to TRBD1 (5 bases). The CDR3 is 16 amino acids. CDR1 is MNHEY, CDR2 SVGAGI, per germline. Deletions cut 0 bases from V and 3 bases from J, with 12 bases between. The CDR3 region is CASSYSTRAGGNTIYF. CDR3 bases: TGTGCCAGCAGTTACTCGACCAGGGCAGGTGGAAACACCATATATTTT.

This chain uses TRBV2 with TRBJ1-4; D may be TRBD1 (5 bases). The germline V gene encodes CDR1 SNHLY and CDR2 FYNNEI. The CDR3 consists of 13 residues. The V and J ends lost 9 bases and 7 bases respectively, with 15 bases between them. CDR3 DNA sequence: TGTGCCAGTTCACTCCGGGGACTTGAAAAACTGTTTTTT. As protein: CASSLRGLEKLFF.

The rearrangement joins TRBV6-5 to TRBJ2-7, with 8 positions matching TRBD1. V trimming: 9 bases; J trimming: 2 bases; junction bases outside the gene matches: 12. The CDR3 has 15 residues. Germline assignment: CDR1 MNHEY and CDR2 SVGAGI. CDR3 DNA: TGTGCCAGTTCCAGGGGGCGACTCCGGGCCTACGAGCAGTACTTC. Translated: CASSRGRLRAYEQYF.

The rearrangement uses TRBV4-3 and TRBJ1-5; the D gene is possibly TRBD1 (5 bases). The germline V and J ends were trimmed by 3 bases and 5 bases, with 14 bases remaining between them. The CDR3 loop spans 15 amino acids. Germline CDR1 and CDR2: LGHNA and YSLEER. CDR3 in amino acids: CASSHHPAGYQPQHF. The CDR3 coding sequence is TGCGCCAGCAGCCATCACCCCGCAGGGTATCAGCCCCAGCATTTT.

This clone was seen a handful of times. Within the sample, other DNA sequences also encode this same CDR3. The genes are TRBV6-5 and TRBJ2-7, with a possible D match to TRBD1 (6 bases). This CDR3 has 13 amino acids. Trimming took off 2 bases at V and 5 bases at J, with 10 bases between the two ends. Germline values: CDR1 MNHEY, CDR2 SVGAGI. DNA of the CDR3: TGTGCCAGCAGTTACAATGCAGGGGACGAGCAGTACGTC. Encoded protein: CASSYNAGDEQYV.

In its sample, this clone was seen a few times. The CDR3 sequence is CASSLRGTGLGVSNQPQHF. CDR3 coding DNA: TGTGCCAGCAGTTTAAGGGGGACAGGTCTCGGGGTAAGCAATCAGCCCCAGCATTTT. The chain links TRBV27 to TRBJ1-5, with 8 bases identical to TRBD1. Trimming at V came to 2 bases and at J to 1 base, leaving 13 bases not matched to a gene. There are 19 residues in the CDR3. Germline CDR1 and CDR2: MNHEY and SMNVEV (reference sequence).

The genes are TRBV20-1 and TRBJ1-1, with D unclear. The germline gives CDR1 DFQATT, CDR2 SNEGSKA (reference sequence). CDR3 length: 11 amino acids. V lost 6 bases and J 8 bases, leaving 13 bases between the germline ends. Here the CDR3 reads CSATTRFEAFF. CDR3 sequence (DNA): TGCAGTGCGACGACAAGGTTCGAAGCTTTCTTT.

DNA of the CDR3: TGTGCCAGCAGTAGGACAGTTAACTATGGCTACACCTTC. Its translation: CASSRTVNYGYTF. The V gene is TRBV6-6, the J gene TRBJ1-2; a possible D gene is TRBD1 (6 bases). V was shortened by 5 bases and J by 1 base, with 8 bases between the two germline ends. The CDR3 runs to 13 residues. CDR1 is MNHNY and CDR2 is SVGAGI in the germline V gene (reference sequence).

For the CDR3, the DNA is TGTGCCAGCAGTCGGAGGAGGGTCGGCAATAATTCACCCCTCCACTTT. The encoded protein is CASSRRRVGNNSPLHF. This chain connects TRBV11-2 to TRBJ1-6; D gene unclear. Trimming removed 6 bases at V and 5 bases at J, with 17 bases between. CDR3 length equals 16 residues. Germline V gene sequence: CDR1 SGHAT, CDR2 FQNNGV.

V and J are TRBV27 and TRBJ1-1; 10 bases fit TRBD1. Germline values: CDR1 MNHEY, CDR2 SMNVEV (reference sequence). V lost 7 bases to trimming and J lost 5 bases; unmatched junction nucleotides: 10. This CDR3 is 15 amino acids long. DNA of the CDR3: TGTGCCAGCACCTTGCGGGGACAGGGGTTTACTGAAGCTTTCTTT. This encodes CASTLRGQGFTEAFF.

V is TRBV4-2 and J is TRBJ1-1, with TRBD1 as a possible D gene (6 bases). Trimming took off 11 bases at V and 2 bases at J, with 18 bases between the two ends. This CDR3 has 14 residues. The germline V gene encodes CDR1 LGHNA and CDR2 YNFKEQ. The CDR3 coding sequence is TGTGCCGGGGGCTCAGGACCGATAAACACTGAAGCTTTCTTT. Protein sequence: CAGGSGPINTEAFF.